This T cell receptor (beta chain) was profiled in a study of T cell responses to AZD1222 COVID-19 vaccine. General observations from the study: Females made up more of the donors, who were largely white British, and clonal diversity may have come out too low. Unmutated variant regions are reportedly targeted by nearly half of spike-specific TCRs. Dominant at 160-218 and 743-854, vaccine-associated CD4 TCRs also spanned spike. AZD1222 recipients seropositive at baseline numbered only six or seven.

With respect to this clone: Its antigen is still unknown.

The CDR3 covers 14 residues. The ends were cut back, 0 bases at V and 2 bases at J, with 8 bases in the middle. The germline gives CDR1 MNHEY, CDR2 SVGAGI. Measured with immunoSEQ multiplex PCR; TCRdb has only the in-frame clones, and not every one. This table has fewer than 120,000 clones, roughly nine tenths appearing once. This chain joins TRBV6-5 and TRBJ2-7; D ambiguous. Sequences were derived from peripheral blood, sampled on day 0 of AZD1222 vaccination. The TCR originated in an adult in good health. CDR3 bases: TGTGCCAGCAGTTACTCGAGACGGCCCTACGAGCAGTACTTC. Encoded protein: CASSYSRRPYEQYF.